Listed below are T cell receptor beta chains from one sample, sequenced in a study of blood T cell repertoires in COVID-19. Some clones are missing from TCRdb's copy, which holds only in-frame ones; the method was immunoSEQ multiplex PCR. The sample has approximately 93,000 clones, roughly 88% seen once. The material sequenced was peripheral blood. Every receptor here comes from a man between 60 and 75 years old with acute or convalescent COVID-19. The CDR3 runs from the conserved cysteine through the conserved F or W. The order of the fields is J gene, V gene, D gene, clone size, CDR3 protein, CDR3 DNA. A D gene is named only where the DNA matches it firmly. Only some rows state a clone size, as once, few, many or a class for expanded clones.

J gene: TRBJ2-6
V gene: TRBV18
D gene: NA
clone size: NA
CDR3 protein: CASSPQDSLSGANVLTF
CDR3 DNA: TGTGCCAGCTCACCGCAGGACAGCCTATCTGGGGCCAACGTCCTGACTTTC

J gene: TRBJ1-1
V gene: TRBV6-6
D gene: TRBD1
clone size: NA
CDR3 protein: CASSYSAGGEAFF
CDR3 DNA: TGTGCCAGCAGTTACTCGGCAGGGGGTGAAGCTTTCTTT

J gene: TRBJ2-2
V gene: TRBV5-1
D gene: TRBD1
clone size: NA
CDR3 protein: CASSSDRADGELFF
CDR3 DNA: TGCGCCAGCAGCTCGGACAGGGCTGACGGGGAGCTGTTTTTT

J gene: TRBJ2-1
V gene: TRBV28
D gene: NA
clone size: NA
CDR3 protein: CASNNGNTHVPIGNEQFF
CDR3 DNA: TGTGCCAGCAATAATGGAAATACACACGTCCCCATCGGGAATGAGCAGTTCTTC

J gene: TRBJ1-1
V gene: TRBV2
D gene: NA
clone size: NA
CDR3 protein: CASKRLSGLTEAFF
CDR3 DNA: TGTGCCAGCAAGAGATTGTCAGGGCTGACTGAAGCTTTCTTT

J gene: TRBJ1-2
V gene: TRBV19
D gene: TRBD1
clone size: NA
CDR3 protein: CASRQGTEVGYTF
CDR3 DNA: TGTGCCAGTCGACAAGGGACAGAAGTTGGCTACACCTTC

J gene: TRBJ2-3
V gene: TRBV24-1
D gene: TRBD2
clone size: NA
CDR3 protein: CATSDPGTSGDPTDTQYF
CDR3 DNA: TGTGCCACCAGTGATCCGGGGACTAGCGGGGACCCTACAGATACGCAGTATTTT

J gene: TRBJ1-1
V gene: TRBV29-1
D gene: NA
clone size: NA
CDR3 protein: CSVDGDDTEAFF
CDR3 DNA: TGCAGCGTTGACGGGGATGACACTGAAGCTTTCTTT

J gene: TRBJ2-7
V gene: TRBV15
D gene: NA
clone size: NA
CDR3 protein: CATSRDRRSSYEQYF
CDR3 DNA: TGTGCCACCAGCAGAGATAGAAGGAGCTCCTACGAGCAGTACTTC

J gene: TRBJ2-7
V gene: TRBV5-4
D gene: NA
clone size: NA
CDR3 protein: CASSPPILSSYEQYF
CDR3 DNA: TGTGCCAGCAGCCCCCCCATTCTGAGCTCCTACGAGCAGTACTTC

J gene: TRBJ1-4
V gene: TRBV5-1
D gene: NA
clone size: NA
CDR3 protein: CASKRSANEKLFF
CDR3 DNA: TGCGCCAGCAAGAGGTCAGCTAATGAAAAACTGTTTTTT

J gene: TRBJ2-2
V gene: TRBV20-1
D gene: NA
clone size: NA
CDR3 protein: CSASGPNTGELFF
CDR3 DNA: TGCAGTGCTAGTGGGCCGAACACCGGGGAGCTGTTTTTT

J gene: TRBJ1-2
V gene: TRBV10-3
D gene: TRBD1
clone size: NA
CDR3 protein: CAISESGQRYGYTF
CDR3 DNA: TGTGCCATCAGTGAGTCGGGACAGAGATATGGCTACACCTTC

J gene: TRBJ2-3
V gene: TRBV27
D gene: NA
clone size: NA
CDR3 protein: CASSFQFSTDTQYF
CDR3 DNA: TGTGCCAGCAGTTTCCAGTTTAGCACAGATACGCAGTATTTT

J gene: TRBJ1-6
V gene: TRBV30
D gene: TRBD1
clone size: NA
CDR3 protein: CAWSVQGDSPLHF
CDR3 DNA: TGTGCCTGGAGTGTACAGGGGGATTCACCCCTCCACTTT

J gene: TRBJ1-2
V gene: TRBV7-2
D gene: NA
clone size: NA
CDR3 protein: CASSTGLNYGYTF
CDR3 DNA: TGTGCCAGCAGCACAGGGCTTAACTATGGCTACACCTTC

J gene: TRBJ1-5
V gene: TRBV2
D gene: NA
clone size: NA
CDR3 protein: CASSMASSNQPQHF
CDR3 DNA: TGTGCCAGCAGTATGGCTTCTAGCAATCAGCCCCAGCATTTT

J gene: TRBJ2-7
V gene: TRBV5-6
D gene: TRBD1
clone size: once
CDR3 protein: CASSLGQGAYEQYF
CDR3 DNA: TGTGCCAGCAGCCTGGGACAGGGGGCGTACGAGCAGTACTTC

J gene: TRBJ2-2
V gene: TRBV25-1
D gene: TRBD1
clone size: NA
CDR3 protein: CASTSDRGRITGELFF
CDR3 DNA: TGTGCCAGCACCTCGGACAGGGGGCGCATCACCGGGGAGCTGTTTTTT

J gene: TRBJ2-3
V gene: TRBV7-8
D gene: NA
clone size: NA
CDR3 protein: CASSPDPDTQYF
CDR3 DNA: TGTGCCAGCAGCCCAGATCCAGATACGCAGTATTTT

J gene: TRBJ2-1
V gene: TRBV24-1
D gene: TRBD1
clone size: NA
CDR3 protein: CATSDNLDRGPSYNEQFF
CDR3 DNA: TGTGCCACCAGTGATAACCTGGACAGGGGGCCATCCTACAATGAGCAGTTCTTC

J gene: TRBJ2-3
V gene: TRBV18
D gene: TRBD1
clone size: NA
CDR3 protein: CASSQDRHVHTDTQYF
CDR3 DNA: TGTGCCAGCTCACAGGACAGGCACGTACACACAGATACGCAGTATTTT

J gene: TRBJ2-1
V gene: TRBV6-2/TRBV6-3
D gene: TRBD2
clone size: NA
CDR3 protein: CASSLFSGRSNEQFF
CDR3 DNA: TGTGCCAGCAGCCTCTTTAGCGGGAGGAGTAATGAGCAGTTCTTC

J gene: TRBJ2-2
V gene: TRBV12-5
D gene: NA
clone size: NA
CDR3 protein: CASGQFDTGELFF
CDR3 DNA: TGTGCTAGTGGTCAGTTCGACACCGGGGAGCTGTTTTTT

J gene: TRBJ1-2
V gene: TRBV19
D gene: TRBD1
clone size: few
CDR3 protein: CASSITGANYGYTF
CDR3 DNA: TGTGCCAGTAGTATAACAGGGGCCAACTATGGCTACACCTTC

J gene: TRBJ2-7
V gene: TRBV6-5
D gene: NA
clone size: NA
CDR3 protein: CASSHARDEQYF
CDR3 DNA: TGTGCCAGCAGTCACGCCCGAGACGAGCAGTACTTC

J gene: TRBJ1-1
V gene: TRBV11-2
D gene: NA
clone size: NA
CDR3 protein: CASSPTAGGPEAFF
CDR3 DNA: TGTGCCAGCAGCCCAACAGCGGGGGGACCTGAAGCTTTCTTT

J gene: TRBJ1-1
V gene: TRBV5-6
D gene: NA
clone size: NA
CDR3 protein: CASSPALANTEAFF
CDR3 DNA: TGTGCCAGCAGCCCCGCTCTGGCTAACACTGAAGCTTTCTTT

J gene: TRBJ2-5
V gene: TRBV20-1
D gene: NA
clone size: NA
CDR3 protein: CSLQGQETQYF
CDR3 DNA: TGCAGCCTACAGGGACAAGAGACCCAGTACTTC

J gene: TRBJ2-7
V gene: TRBV11-2
D gene: NA
clone size: NA
CDR3 protein: CASSLRGAAPAYEQYF
CDR3 DNA: TGTGCCAGCAGCCTCAGGGGAGCGGCCCCGGCCTACGAGCAGTACTTC

J gene: TRBJ2-7
V gene: TRBV21-1
D gene: NA
clone size: NA
CDR3 protein: CASSKVTGTGSYEQYF
CDR3 DNA: TGTGCCAGCAGCAAAGTCACCGGGACAGGGTCCTACGAGCAGTACTTC

J gene: TRBJ2-1
V gene: TRBV5-6
D gene: NA
clone size: NA
CDR3 protein: CASSLDSHNEQFF
CDR3 DNA: TGTGCCAGCAGCTTGGACAGTCACAATGAGCAGTTCTTC

J gene: TRBJ1-1
V gene: TRBV19
D gene: NA
clone size: few
CDR3 protein: CASSGQFNTEAFF
CDR3 DNA: TGTGCCAGTAGTGGACAGTTCAACACTGAAGCTTTCTTT

J gene: TRBJ1-2
V gene: TRBV11-3
D gene: TRBD1
clone size: NA
CDR3 protein: CANTGPRTGRDYGYTF
CDR3 DNA: TGTGCCAACACCGGTCCCCGGACAGGTCGCGACTATGGCTACACCTTC

J gene: TRBJ1-3
V gene: TRBV10-3
D gene: NA
clone size: NA
CDR3 protein: CATGSELGVSGNTIYF
CDR3 DNA: TGTGCCACCGGCTCTGAACTGGGCGTTAGTGGAAACACCATATATTTT

J gene: TRBJ2-2
V gene: TRBV27
D gene: NA
clone size: NA
CDR3 protein: CASSLYSVQGINTGELFF
CDR3 DNA: TGTGCCAGCAGTTTATATTCGGTCCAGGGGATCAACACCGGGGAGCTGTTTTTT

J gene: TRBJ1-1
V gene: TRBV11-2
D gene: NA
clone size: NA
CDR3 protein: CASSQIQGNTEAFF
CDR3 DNA: TGTGCCAGCAGCCAAATACAGGGAAACACTGAAGCTTTCTTT